The present entry profiles one T cell receptor beta chain with its context. Its target is not known. This record comes from a study of T-cell memory formation after mild COVID-19. Study in general: Each donor largely had its own TCR clusters.

Study findings and constraints: CM and EM subsets held most contracting CD4+ clones; EMRA held CD8+ ones. Some SARS-CoV-2-responding clones were already detected in memory before infection.

The CDR3 loop spans 14 amino acids. Trimming took 8 bases from V and 5 from J, leaving 18 bases between them. Germline-derived CDR1 and CDR2 are SGHAT and FQDESV (reference sequence). Amplification by 5'RACE using constant-segment primers produced TCR alpha and TCR beta cDNA libraries that carried sample barcodes and UMIs. Using its own MiXCR run on the 5' RACE reads, TCRdb lists one record per CDR3 protein. This table has just over 50,000 distinct CDR3 sequences, around 9.7% appearing once. The sequencing sample was made of PBMCs or a T cell subset sorted from them (not recorded which). This TCR was sampled from an adult woman who had mild COVID-19 (a few samples of this study predate the infection). Cell type and time point are not known. J is TRBJ1-2 and V is TRBV11-1; D unresolved. In nucleotides, the CDR3 is TGTGCCAGCCAAAGTCTGTCGTGGGAATATGGCTACACCTTC. Translation: CASQSLSWEYGYTF.